Listed below are T cell receptor beta chains from one sample, sequenced in a study of T cell responses to AZD1222 COVID-19 vaccine. TCRdb's copy holds only in-frame clones and misses some; the assay was immunoSEQ multiplex PCR. In the table there are tens of thousands of clones, 70% to 90% of which are singletons. The specimen was peripheral blood, collected on day 0 of AZD1222 vaccination. These receptors all come from an adult in good health. Both conserved end residues are part of each CDR3. The order of the fields is D gene, clone size, J gene, CDR3 length, V gene, CDR3 protein, CDR3 DNA. The D gene is left open where the match is weak. Clone size is given for some rows only: seen once, a few or many times, or a class if the clone is expanded.

>-|-|TRBJ1-2|16|TRBV18
CASSPNTWGLYYGYTF
TGTGCCAGCTCACCCAATACATGGGGCTTATACTATGGCTACACCTTC
>-|-|TRBJ2-6|20|TRBV4-3
CASSWSDGDPRRAGANVLTF
TGCGCCAGCAGCTGGAGCGACGGGGATCCCAGGCGGGCTGGGGCCAACGTCCTGACTTTC
>TRBD2|-|TRBJ2-1|17|TRBV7-3
CASSPLRLAGNHNEQFF
TGTGCCAGCAGCCCCCTCCGACTAGCGGGCAACCACAATGAGCAGTTCTTC
>-|-|TRBJ2-1|12|TRBV3-1/TRBV3-2
CASSQADNEQFF
TGTGCCAGCAGCCAAGCGGATAATGAGCAGTTCTTC
>TRBD1|-|TRBJ1-5|15|TRBV4-1
CASSDRRGANQPQHF
TGCGCCAGCAGCGATCGCAGGGGGGCAAATCAGCCCCAGCATTTT
>TRBD2|-|TRBJ2-5|13|TRBV9
CASSVGLAETQYF
TGTGCCAGCAGCGTTGGACTAGCTGAGACCCAGTACTTC
>TRBD1|-|TRBJ1-6|15|TRBV19
CASRVTGGSDSPLHF
TGTGCCAGTAGGGTTACAGGGGGCTCGGATTCACCCCTCCACTTT
>-|-|TRBJ1-1|15|TRBV10-3
CAIAPRGRPNTEAFF
TGTGCCATCGCCCCCCGGGGGCGTCCAAACACTGAAGCTTTCTTT
>-|-|TRBJ1-3|16|TRBV14
CASSQEPGIKGNTIYF
TGTGCCAGCAGCCAAGAACCCGGGATAAAGGGAAACACCATATATTTT
>TRBD1|-|TRBJ1-1|16|TRBV7-9
CASSLVGEGAITEAFF
TGTGCCAGCAGCTTAGTCGGGGAGGGGGCGATCACTGAAGCTTTCTTT
>-|-|TRBJ2-5|14|TRBV7-3
CASSLSGAGKTQYF
TGTGCCAGCAGCTTGTCCGGGGCTGGGAAGACCCAGTACTTC
>-|few|TRBJ1-2|14|TRBV3-1/TRBV3-2
CASSQAPGVYGYTF
TGTGCCAGCAGCCAAGCACCAGGAGTCTATGGCTACACCTTC
>-|once|TRBJ1-1|13|TRBV19
CASRSEGRIEAFF
TGTGCCAGTAGGAGTGAAGGGCGTATTGAAGCTTTCTTT
>-|-|TRBJ1-2|15|TRBV5-4
CASSTGSAGKYGYTF
TGTGCCAGCAGCACAGGGAGCGCCGGGAAGTATGGCTACACCTTC
>-|-|TRBJ1-1|13|TRBV28
CASRWGGNTEAFF
TGTGCCAGCAGATGGGGTGGGAACACTGAAGCTTTCTTT
>-|few|TRBJ2-7|13|TRBV5-4
CASRDTGNPEQYF
TGTGCCAGCAGAGATACAGGGAACCCCGAGCAGTACTTC
>TRBD1|-|TRBJ1-2|15|TRBV6-5
CASSYGGDRGVGYTF
TGTGCCAGCAGTTACGGCGGAGACAGGGGGGTAGGCTACACCTTC
>-|few|TRBJ1-6|15|TRBV6-6
CASRTPDRPNSPLHF
TGTGCCAGCAGAACCCCGGACAGACCTAATTCACCCCTCCACTTT
>-|-|TRBJ2-2|15|TRBV18
CASSPVDSRTGELFF
TGTGCCAGCTCACCGGTGGACAGTCGCACCGGGGAGCTGTTTTTT
>-|-|TRBJ1-1|14|TRBV5-1
CASSQGQTNTEAFF
TGCGCCAGCAGCCAGGGGCAAACGAACACTGAAGCTTTCTTT
>-|-|TRBJ1-5|16|TRBV4-2
CASSQGEGDSNQPQHF
TGTGCCAGCAGCCAAGGTGAGGGGGACAGCAATCAGCCCCAGCATTTT
>-|-|TRBJ2-4|16|TRBV6-5
CASSFERGLAKNIQYF
TGTGCCAGCAGTTTCGAAAGAGGTCTTGCCAAAAACATTCAGTACTTC
>-|-|TRBJ2-2|14|TRBV23-1
CASKPPRVGGELFF
TGCGCCAGCAAACCCCCACGGGTTGGCGGGGAGCTGTTTTTT
>TRBD1|-|TRBJ1-6|17|TRBV27
CASSSHLTGAYNSPLHF
TGTGCCAGCAGTTCCCATTTGACAGGGGCCTATAATTCACCCCTCCACTTT
>TRBD1|-|TRBJ2-3|14|TRBV7-2
CASSLVGSTGGKNF
TGTGCCAGCAGCTTAGTTGGGTCGACAGGGGGCAAGAATTTT
>-|-|TRBJ2-7|13|TRBV11-2
CASTPGSSYEQYF
TGTGCCAGCACCCCGGGGAGCTCCTACGAGCAGTACTTC
>-|-|TRBJ2-6|16|TRBV3-1/TRBV3-2
CASSPMRRTGANVLTF
TGTGCCAGCAGCCCCATGAGAAGAACCGGGGCCAACGTCCTGACTTTC